The entry below gives a single T cell receptor beta chain sequence along with its context. Its antigen remains undetermined. Qualities for individual bases were not recorded, and no much larger clone is one base off. CDR3 length: 16 amino acids, cysteine to phenylalanine. Only the CDR3 part of the read is kept: 48 bases, read in frame from the first base. Based on the germline V gene, the CDR1 and CDR2 sequences are MNHNS and SASEGT. The germline V end is reduced by 1 base and the J end by 2 bases; junction bases left unmatched: 2. The data derive from a study of T cell responses to AZD1222 COVID-19 vaccine (dated by TCRdb to the early 2020s). The study in broad terms: A total of just over 230 trial participants underwent TCR sequencing, of whom approximately 200 had received two doses of AZD1222 and around 25 had received two doses of the MenACWY control vaccine. Enrollment into the trials was organized by age into subgroups of 18-55, 56-69 and 70-plus years, and those subgroups contained roughly 150, 30 and 60 TCR-sequenced participants, respectively. Study-wide conclusions, independent of this receptor: In the small 56-69-year group, the increase in depth fell short of significance, most likely because of low power. Because no samples from the day 14 peak response were available, repertoires could be characterized only after the peak T cell response. Vaccine-associated CD4 TCRs spanned the whole spike protein, with dominant responses in regions 160-218 and 743-854. A significant rise in spike-specific TCR breadth and depth was observed after two AZD1222 doses relative to day 0 and relative to MenACWY recipients. Only six or seven AZD1222 recipients were SARS-CoV-2 seropositive at baseline, limiting conclusions about previously exposed vaccinees. Epitopes outside the regions mutated in the B.1.351 and B.1.1.7 variants were reportedly recognized by nearly half of the unique spike-specific TCRs. Participants were mostly white British, with more females than males. The authors suggested clonal diversity may have been underestimated.

Read against the paper, the sample's time point label means: sample from adult after SARS-CoV-2 infection, after symptom onset. A couple of convalescent COVID-19 patients, sampled after symptom onset from adults with prior SARS-CoV-2 infection, were also TCR-sequenced for comparison. The CDR3 regions of human TCRbeta chains were analyzed by immunosequencing. The published analysis was carried out like this. TCRs in the repertoires were matched against a reference library of SARS-CoV-2-specific TCRs that had been generated with the MIRA antigen-specificity platform. Breadth meant the fraction of unique TCRs that were SARS-CoV-2-associated, whereas depth meant the fraction of total T cells that were SARS-CoV-2-associated. Using the MIRA data, each spike-specific TCR was assigned both to the spike region to which the TCR was reactive and to a CD4 or CD8 class. Log10-transformed breadth and depth values were compared by one-way ANOVA with Sidak's multiple comparisons tests. TCRdb mirrors the immuneACCESS table, restricted to in-frame sequences. Some clones are absent from its copies; in checked studies, under half trace to an unresolved V gene, and the reason for the others is unknown. V and J calls and clone size are given by that table; D and trimming were obtained from the DNA. This sample comprises 130,000 to 150,000 clones, approximately 93% of them detected only once. The top ten hold roughly 12% of the sample.

The receptor was isolated from an adult who had recovered from COVID-19. The specimen was peripheral blood, collected after recovery from COVID-19. The rearrangement joined TRBV6-1 to TRBJ2-6; 7 bases in the middle match TRBD2. The CDR3 reads CASSEGGGTGANVLTF. The bases read TGTGCCAGCAGTGAAGGGGGAGGGACTGGGGCCAACGTCCTGACTTTC.